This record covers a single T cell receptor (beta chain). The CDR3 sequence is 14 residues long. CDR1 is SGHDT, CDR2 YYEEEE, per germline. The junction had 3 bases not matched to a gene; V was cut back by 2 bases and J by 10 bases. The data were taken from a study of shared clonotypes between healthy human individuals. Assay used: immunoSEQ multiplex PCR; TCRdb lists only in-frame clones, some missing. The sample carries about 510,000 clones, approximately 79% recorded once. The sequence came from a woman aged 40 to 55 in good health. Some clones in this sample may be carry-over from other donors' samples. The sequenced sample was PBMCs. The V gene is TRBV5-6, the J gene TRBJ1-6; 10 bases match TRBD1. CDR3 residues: CASSFGTGESPLHF. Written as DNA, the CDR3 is TGTGCCAGCAGCTTTGGGACAGGGGAGTCACCCCTCCACTTT.